Each of the 13 T cell receptor beta chains below was sequenced from the same sample in a study of cytomegalovirus exposure and HLA in healthy donors. PCR used 60 Vbeta primers and 13 Jbeta primers. The method was immunoSEQ multiplex PCR; TCRdb's version includes in-frame clones alone and lacks a portion of them. The repertoire holds more than 100,000 clones, with about 77% as singletons. Sequenced: PBMCs. The receptors here all came from a woman between 40 and 55 years old in good health and CMV-seronegative.

This chain links TRBV18 with TRBJ2-5, with D unclear. Trimming removed 2 bases from V and 2 bases from J, with 15 bases in between. The CDR3 runs 16 residues. Germline-derived CDR1 and CDR2 are KGHSH and LQKENI. The CDR3 nucleotides are TGTGCCAGCTCACCATTTCCTGGGCAGTATCAAGAGACCCAGTACTTC. Translated: CASSPFPGQYQETQYF.

The chain carries TRBV28 and TRBJ2-1; TRBD2 aligns across 10 bases. Germline-derived CDR1 and CDR2 are MDHEN and SYDVKM. CDR3 length: 18 residues. The V and J ends lost 6 bases and 0 bases, in that order; junction bases with no gene match: 11. The CDR3 DNA is TGTGCCAGCAGGAGGCCGGGACTAGCGAGACTCTCCTACAATGAGCAGTTCTTC. It codes for CASRRPGLARLSYNEQFF.

The gene calls are TRBV28 and TRBJ1-2; D uncertain. Trimming left V 3 bases short and J 11 bases short, with 16 bases between. Looked up from germline, CDR1 is MDHEN and CDR2 is SYDVKM. CDR3 length: 13 amino acids. The DNA of the CDR3 is TGTGCCAGCAGTTTGGTAGGAGTAGGTGGGTACACCTTC. This gives the protein CASSLVGVGGYTF.

V usage is TRBV28 and J usage is TRBJ1-1; weak D call: TRBD1 (6 bases). This CDR3 has 12 residues. The germline V gene has CDR1 MDHEN and CDR2 SYDVKM. Deletions cut 6 bases from V and 11 bases from J, with 16 bases between. DNA of the CDR3: TGTGCCAGCAGGCTTCCAGGGGATAGGGCTTTCTTT. This gives the protein CASRLPGDRAFF.

The table lists this clone with a count of one. This sequence joins TRBV7-9 and TRBJ2-5; D is perhaps TRBD1 (6 bases). Germline values: CDR1 SEHNR, CDR2 FQNEAQ (reference sequence). Trimming removed 7 bases at V and 2 bases at J, with 17 bases between. The CDR3 has 15 amino acids. For the CDR3, the DNA is TGTGCCAGCACGCCACAGGGCACCCAACAAGAGACCCAGTACTTC. Translating gives CASTPQGTQQETQYF.

This CDR3 is CASSYGQGWGEKLFF. For the CDR3, the DNA is TGTGCCAGCAGTTACGGACAGGGTTGGGGTGAAAAACTGTTTTTT. V is TRBV6-5 and J is TRBJ1-4; 8 nucleotides line up with TRBD1. Germline CDR1 MNHEY, CDR2 SVGAGI. The CDR3 is made up of 15 amino acids. The junction had 6 bases not matched to a gene; V was cut back by 2 bases and J by 7 bases.

This clone was observed a single time. The chain is built from TRBV19 and TRBJ2-2, with 15 bases that match TRBD2. Losses at the gene ends were 5 bases for V and 6 bases for J; bases not matched to a gene: 7. Germline loops: CDR1 LNHDA, CDR2 SQIVND (reference sequence). The CDR3 extends over 17 amino acids. CDR3 DNA sequence: TGTGCCAGTAGTCTCGGGACTAGCGGGGGGTTCGCCGGGGAGCTGTTTTTT. This codes for CASSLGTSGGFAGELFF.

The chain joins TRBV28 to TRBJ2-7, with 8 bases matching TRBD1. This CDR3 contains 15 residues. Germline assignment: CDR1 MDHEN and CDR2 SYDVKM. Trimming removed 7 bases from V and 5 bases from J; junction bases left unmatched: 13. In DNA, the CDR3 is TGTGCCAGCAACGATATGACAGGGGCCATCAACGAGCAGTACTTC. Translated: CASNDMTGAINEQYF.

The rearrangement joins TRBV28 to TRBJ1-2; 7 nucleotides agree with TRBD1. Unmatched junction bases numbered 16, after V lost 4 bases and J lost 5 bases. The germline gives CDR1 MDHEN, CDR2 SYDVKM. The CDR3 extends over 17 amino acids. The DNA of the CDR3 is TGTGCCAGCAGTTCACCTAGACAGGGAGCCCTTCGTTATGGCTACACCTTC. Its translation is CASSSPRQGALRYGYTF.

This rearrangement joins TRBV11-2 to TRBJ1-4; 12 bases line up with TRBD1. The CDR3 covers 17 residues. The V and J ends lost 5 bases and 7 bases, in that order; junction bases with no gene match: 11. CDR1 and CDR2 (germline): SGHAT, FQNNGV. Written as DNA, the CDR3 is TGTGCCAGCAGCCCACCGGGACAGGGGGCGTATAGTGAAAAACTGTTTTTT. Amino acids: CASSPPGQGAYSEKLFF.

The rearrangement uses TRBV27 and TRBJ1-6, with D perhaps matching TRBD1 (5 bases). CDR3 length equals 12 residues. Germline V gene lookup returns CDR1 MNHEY and CDR2 SMNVEV (reference sequence). V was cut by 7 bases and J by 13 bases, with 14 bases left in between. Written as DNA, the CDR3 is TGTGCCAGCACCGAAAAGGGGTTCCCCCTCCACTTT. It translates to CASTEKGFPLHF.

The chain combines TRBV28 with TRBJ2-1, with D possibly TRBD2 on 5 matching bases. The germline V gene encodes CDR1 MDHEN and CDR2 SYDVKM. CDR3 length equals 14 residues. Trimming stripped 8 bases from V and 0 bases from J, with 11 bases between. The DNA of the CDR3 is TGTGCCAGCCTCAGCGGCCGCTCCTACAATGAGCAGTTCTTC. Its translation: CASLSGRSYNEQFF.

This chain uses TRBV6-1 with TRBJ1-6, with 7 bases lining up with TRBD1. CDR3 length: 14 residues. V gave up 10 bases and J gave up 7 bases; unmatched junction bases: 10. From germline, CDR1 is MNHNS and CDR2 SASEGT. The CDR3 protein is CATNGQASNSPLHF. In DNA form, the CDR3 reads TGTGCCACTAACGGACAGGCGTCAAATTCACCCCTCCACTTT.